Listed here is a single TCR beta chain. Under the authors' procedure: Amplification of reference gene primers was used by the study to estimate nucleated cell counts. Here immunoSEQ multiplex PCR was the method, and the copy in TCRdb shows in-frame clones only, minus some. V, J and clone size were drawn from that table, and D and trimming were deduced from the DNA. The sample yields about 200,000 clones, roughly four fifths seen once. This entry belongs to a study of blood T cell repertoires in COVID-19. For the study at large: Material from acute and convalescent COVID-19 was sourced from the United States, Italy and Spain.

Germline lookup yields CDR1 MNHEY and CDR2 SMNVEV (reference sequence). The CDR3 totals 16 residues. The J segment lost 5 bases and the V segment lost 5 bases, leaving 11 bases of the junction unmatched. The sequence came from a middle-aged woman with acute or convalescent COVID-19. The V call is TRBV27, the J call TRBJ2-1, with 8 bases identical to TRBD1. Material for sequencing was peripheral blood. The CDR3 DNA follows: TGTGCCAGCAGTAACCGGGACAGGCCCCTTCACAATGAGCAGTTCTTC. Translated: CASSNRDRPLHNEQFF.